The source of this TCR beta chain is a study of T-cell reconstitution after alpha-beta-depleted transplantation in children. The CDR3 is made up of 13 amino acids. V was clipped by 3 bases and J by 1 base, with 9 bases between them. Germline V gene data show CDR1 as DFQATT and CDR2 as SNEGSKA (reference sequence). On this clonotype itself: Its antigen is unidentified.

Study-level results: Fresh T-cell production supplied most of the T-cell counts and diversity seen one year after transplant. Surviving recipient T cells and intrathymic progenitors accounted for some patients' high TCRbeta diversity at day 60. There were reportedly several hundred expanded graft clones from which alpha-beta T cells came about two months after transplant.

Researchers prepared the TCRbeta library using unique molecular identifiers, the study reports. TCRdb re-analysed the PCR reads in MiXCR, keeping a single row per CDR3 protein. Of 100,000 to 150,000 distinct CDR3 sequences detected, 23% appear once; the ten largest clones hold about 10%. The rearrangement joins TRBV20-1 to TRBJ1-1; D is unresolved. The sequence derives from a male patient aged 2 to 9 who had a stem cell transplant for chronic granulomatous disease, so the T cells may come from the graft donor. Sequenced here: PBMCs, mostly from graft donor cells, sampled 180 days after TCRalphabeta/CD19-depleted stem cell transplant. CDR3 loop: CSARKDGNTEAFF. The CDR3 DNA reads TGCAGTGCTAGGAAAGATGGGAACACTGAAGCTTTCTTT.